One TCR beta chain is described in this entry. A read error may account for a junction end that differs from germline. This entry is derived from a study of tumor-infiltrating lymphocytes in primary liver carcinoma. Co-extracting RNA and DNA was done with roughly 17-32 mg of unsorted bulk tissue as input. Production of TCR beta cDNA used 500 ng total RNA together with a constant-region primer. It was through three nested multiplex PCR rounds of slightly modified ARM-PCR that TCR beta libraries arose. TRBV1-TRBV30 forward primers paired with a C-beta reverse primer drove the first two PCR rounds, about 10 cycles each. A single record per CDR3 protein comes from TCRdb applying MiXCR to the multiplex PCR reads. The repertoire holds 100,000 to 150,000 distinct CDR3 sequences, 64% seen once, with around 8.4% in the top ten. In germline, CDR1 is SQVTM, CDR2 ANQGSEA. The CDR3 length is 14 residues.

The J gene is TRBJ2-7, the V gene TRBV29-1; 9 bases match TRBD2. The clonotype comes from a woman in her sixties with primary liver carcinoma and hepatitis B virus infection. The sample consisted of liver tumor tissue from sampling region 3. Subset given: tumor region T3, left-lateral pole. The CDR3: CSVAPTSGRYEQYF. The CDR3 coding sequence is TGCAGCGTTGCTCCGACTAGCGGCCGCTACGAGCAGTACTTT.